These 15 T cell receptor beta chains came from one sample sequenced in a study of blood T cells in healthy people across ages. Primers used in a second PCR of roughly 6 to 11 cycles were a sample-barcoded 5' primer and a J-beta primer mix. TCRdb passed the 5' RACE reads through MiXCR, listing each CDR3 protein once. The sample has more than 1.4 million distinct CDR3 sequences; around two fifths are singletons. The sample was blood. The receptors here all came from a woman aged 18-29 years in good health.

This chain connects TRBV7-9 to TRBJ1-1, with D maybe TRBD1 (5 bases). The CDR3 consists of 15 residues. Germline CDR1 is SEHNR and CDR2 is FQNEAQ (reference sequence). Trimming shortened V by 4 bases and J by 5 bases, and 17 bases separated the two germline ends. DNA of the CDR3: TGTGCCAGCAGCTCCATTCTCGAGGGGCGGACTGAAGCTTTCTTT. This gives the protein CASSSILEGRTEAFF.

The V gene is TRBV7-9, the J gene TRBJ2-7; D is perhaps TRBD1 (6 bases). Looked up from germline, CDR1 is SEHNR and CDR2 is FQNEAQ (reference sequence). With 5 bases removed from V and 3 bases from J, the gap between germline ends came to 20 bases. CDR3 length: 16 residues. The CDR3 coding sequence is TGTGCCAGCAGCCGGGGACAAGGGATCGCGATCTACGAGCAGTACTTC. Translating gives CASSRGQGIAIYEQYF.

This clonotype was seen more than once but under ten times. The chain joins TRBV20-1 to TRBJ1-2, with D unclear. Between the trimmed V and J ends, which lost 2 bases and 3 bases, there was a span of 19 bases. The CDR3 has 16 residues. Germline CDR1 DFQATT, CDR2 SNEGSKA (reference sequence). Here the CDR3 DNA reads TGCAGTGCTAGATCCTTCGGGCCGACTAGAGACTATGGCTACACCTTC. Protein product: CSARSFGPTRDYGYTF.

The CDR3 DNA sequence: TGTGCCAGCAGTATCGTAGCGGGGGGAACTGAGACCCAGTACTTC. This encodes CASSIVAGGTETQYF. V and J are TRBV2 and TRBJ2-5; 10 bases agree with TRBD2. V was clipped by 5 bases and J by 5 bases; unmatched bases: 8. This CDR3 has 15 residues. From germline, CDR1 is SNHLY and CDR2 FYNNEI. Full variable domain (outside the CDR3, taken from reference TRBV2 and TRBJ2-5): EPEVTQTPSHQVTQMGQEVILRCVPISNHLYFYWYRQILGQKVEFLVSFYNNEISEKSEIFDDQFSVERPDGSNFTLKIRSTKLEDSAMYFCASSIVAGGTETQYFGPGTRLLVL.

The V call is TRBV27, the J call TRBJ2-1; TRBD2 aligns across 11 bases. This CDR3 contains 18 residues. V shed 2 bases and J 5 bases; nucleotides not matched to a gene: 11. Germline V gene lookup returns CDR1 MNHEY and CDR2 SMNVEV (reference sequence). The CDR3 DNA follows: TGTGCCAGCAGTTTAGGTTCCCTAGCGGGGGGCTATAACAATGAGCAGTTCTTC. This translates into CASSLGSLAGGYNNEQFF.

V gene TRBV6-5 combines with J gene TRBJ1-2; D might be TRBD1 (6 bases). Germline V lookup: CDR1 MNHEY, CDR2 SVGAGI. The CDR3 runs to 14 residues. Deletions cut 5 bases from V and 0 bases from J, with 10 bases between. This CDR3 is CASSVRGANYGYTF. DNA for the CDR3: TGTGCCAGCAGTGTGAGGGGGGCTAACTATGGCTACACCTTC.

This clonotype was recorded a few times. The V call is TRBV11-2, the J call TRBJ2-1; D remains unclear. V shed 5 bases and J shed 3 bases, with 11 bases lying between them. Germline assignment: CDR1 SGHAT and CDR2 FQNNGV. The CDR3 loop spans 14 amino acids. The CDR3 DNA reads as TGTGCCAGCAGCAACAGTAATTACTACAATGAGCAGTTCTTC. Its protein product is CASSNSNYYNEQFF.

CDR3 bases: TGTGCCAGCAGCCGGAACAGGAACACCGGGGAGCTGTTTTTT. It codes for CASSRNRNTGELFF. The J gene is TRBJ2-2, the V gene TRBV14; D ambiguous. V shed 4 bases and J shed 1 base, with 7 bases lying between them. CDR3 length: 14 residues. CDR1 is SGHDN and CDR2 is FVKESK in the germline V gene.

This clonotype was counted a few times. The rearrangement uses TRBV10-3 and TRBJ2-7; possibly TRBD1 for D (5 bases). There are 13 residues in the CDR3. Germline V gene lookup returns CDR1 ENHRY and CDR2 SYGVKD. The V and J ends lost 6 bases and 2 bases respectively, with 11 bases between them. The CDR3 DNA reads TGTGCCATCAGGACGACAGCCACCTACGAGCAGTACTTC. It codes for CAIRTTATYEQYF.

This chain joins TRBV12-3 or TRBV12-4 and TRBJ2-7; D may be TRBD1 (5 bases). The V gene lost 5 bases and the J gene lost 2 bases, with 25 bases spanning the gap. The CDR3 contains 18 residues. The CDR3 sequence is CASSLGVPTTRGPYEQYF. The CDR3 nucleotides read TGTGCCAGCAGTCTAGGGGTTCCTACGACAAGGGGTCCCTACGAGCAGTACTTC.

Only a few counts were recorded for this clonotype. This chain uses TRBV10-3 with TRBJ2-3, with TRBD2 identical over 7 bases. CDR3 length: 16 residues. Per germline, CDR1 ENHRY and CDR2 SYGVKD. With V trimmed by 0 bases and J by 1 base, 4 bases remained unmatched. This chain's CDR3 is CAISESPAGGTDTQYF. CDR3 nucleotide sequence: TGTGCCATCAGTGAGTCGCCGGCGGGGGGCACAGATACGCAGTATTTT.

J is TRBJ2-2 and V is TRBV6-6, with 8 bases aligning to TRBD2. The CDR3 contains 15 residues. Germline CDR1 MNHNY, CDR2 SVGAGI (reference sequence). Germline trimming cut 3 bases from V and 4 bases from J; bases unmatched to any gene: 4. This chain's CDR3 is CASSYIAGPTGELFF. In DNA form, the CDR3 reads TGTGCCAGCAGTTATATAGCGGGACCCACCGGGGAGCTGTTTTTT.

The chain is built from TRBV5-6 and TRBJ2-2; D is ambiguous. The V and J ends lost 0 bases and 9 bases respectively, with 9 bases between them. The germline V gene encodes CDR1 SGHDT and CDR2 YYEEEE. This CDR3 region has 13 residues. CDR3 loop: CASSLDSRRELFF. The CDR3 nucleotides read TGTGCCAGCAGCTTGGACAGTCGCAGGGAGCTGTTTTTT.

This clonotype was observed a few times. The chain is built from TRBV9 and TRBJ2-7, with D maybe TRBD1 (6 bases). Germline V gene data show CDR1 as SGDLS and CDR2 as YYNGEE. V was pared by 4 bases and J by 5 bases, with 13 bases between. The CDR3 covers 13 residues. In nucleotides, the CDR3 is TGTGCCAGCAGCCCGGGGACAATCCACGAGCAGTACTTC. Its protein is CASSPGTIHEQYF.

The chain has TRBV4-2 and TRBJ2-1; 7 nucleotides line up with TRBD1. This CDR3 has 15 amino acids. Germline CDR1 LGHNA, CDR2 YNFKEQ. After removal of 0 bases from V and 8 bases from J, the junction contained 7 bases not matched to a gene. This CDR3 is CASSQDRTGVDEQFF. The CDR3 DNA reads as TGTGCCAGCAGCCAAGATAGGACAGGAGTCGATGAGCAGTTCTTC.